The clone carrying this TCR beta chain was recorded a few times. Its antigen is currently unknown. This sample was included in a study of identical twins. Findings and caveats of the study: Less excess twin sharing appeared in beta out-of-frame sequences. Memory repertoires lacked the insertion deficit that abundant cord blood beta clonotypes showed.

The trim removed 4 bases at V and 8 bases at J, leaving 13 bases unmatched. Germline V gene data show CDR1 as SGHTA and CDR2 as FQGNSA. CDR3 length: 17 residues. TCRdb fed the 5' RACE reads into MiXCR, producing one record per CDR3 protein. This sample has under 1 million distinct CDR3 sequences, with 9% to 15% found just once. This sample was shared with a second study, whose subject was yellow fever vaccine responses in identical twins.

The sequence was collected from a woman younger than 30 in good health. The V and J genes are TRBV7-2 and TRBJ2-1; TRBD2 matches at 11 bases. The specimen was PBMCs. CDR3 nucleotides: TGTGCCAGCAGCTCCCGACCTACTAGCGGGAGAGGGGATGAGCAGTTCTTC. It yields the protein CASSSRPTSGRGDEQFF.